This note documents a single T cell receptor beta chain sequence. Its antigen is unknown. Base quality data are lacking; no much larger clone is found one base away. Full-length TCR variable regions were amplified by 5' RACE PCR with constant-region reverse primers, followed by semi-nested PCR with Nested Universal Primer A. Using the ReliaPrep RNA Cell Miniprep System, total RNA was extracted, and the SMARTer RACE 5'/3' Kit was then used to reverse transcribe the RNA into 5'RACE-ready cDNA. Multiplex adaptors were used to barcode full-length TCR alpha and beta libraries, and the barcoded libraries were sequenced on an Illumina MiSeq. As for the authors' bioinformatics: For each of nine subset-tissue groups, sequencing data from the five patients were pooled, and the groups were compared by unsupervised clustering of TCR gene usage. The Morisita-Horn index, with shared sequences weighted by their contribution to each repertoire, was used to calculate repertoire similarity. TCRdb reworked the public reads: Q25 trimming with fastp, MiXCR clone assembly, productive beta chains retained. Rows with a matching CDR3 protein are joined into one entry that keeps the most common DNA and genes. The V and J calls were not made by the authors but by TCRdb's processing. Here the sample has 32,000 or so distinct CDR3 sequences; roughly 27% occur a single time. The top ten constitute approximately 2.2% of the sample.

Relative to germline, V is missing 7 bases and J is missing 2 bases, with 5 bases of the junction outside any gene match. The germline V gene (reference sequence) yields MNHNY for CDR1 and SVGAGI for CDR2. The CDR3 numbers 13 residues from cysteine through phenylalanine. The only DNA kept is the CDR3, 39 bases in frame from the first base. The sample belongs to a study (dated by TCRdb to the mid-2010s). Context from the whole study: The study tested whether tumor-infiltrating Tregs in breast cancer are recruited from blood Tregs or converted in situ from other CD4+ T cell subsets.

Study-wide conclusions, independent of this receptor: In terms of TCR gene usage, tumor memory CD4+ T cells clustered together with blood and lymph node memory CD4+ cells, as well as with lymph node naive CD4+ cells. The validation in the larger cohort was limited to a single TCR beta V-J rearrangement instead of whole repertoires. Tumor-infiltrating Treg TCR alpha and beta sequences overlapped most with tumor naive CD4+ T cells, then with blood naive CD4+ T cells.

Tregs were isolated as CD4+CD25+CD127-/low cells. Tregs, naive and memory CD4+ T cells from tumor, blood and ipsilateral draining lymph nodes of a few breast cancer patients underwent full-length TCR alpha and beta sequencing. Tumor tissue and lymph nodes from ipsilateral axillary dissection were perfused with PBS, minced and digested with collagenase I and hyaluronidase. FACS confirmed that the sorted cell populations were more than 90% pure. The sample comprised tumor-infiltrating Tregs sorted from the breast tumor. The chain uses TRBV6-6 and TRBJ2-7; TRBD2 lines up with 7 middle nucleotides. This receptor was taken from a female donor with breast cancer. The nucleotide sequence is given as TGTGCCAGCACCAAACGGGGGGCCTACGAGCAGTACTTC. Translated, this gives CASTKRGAYEQYF.